A selection of T cell receptor beta chains follows, all from one sample in a study of shared clonotypes between healthy human individuals. TCRdb keeps only in-frame clones here, not all; method: immunoSEQ multiplex PCR. Of some 2.4 million clones listed, over 85% are singletons. Sequences were obtained from naive CD4+ T cells from PBMCs. The receptors shown here come from a man between 18 and 35 years old in good health. Some clones in this sample may be carry-over from other donors' samples. The CDR3 runs from the conserved cysteine through the conserved F or W. The order of the fields is V gene, J gene, clone size, CDR3 protein. Clone size is given for some rows only: seen once, a few or many times, or a class if the clone is expanded.

TRBV6-6	TRBJ2-6	NA	CASKAGGAGANVLTF
TRBV7-2	TRBJ1-4	once	CASSLGGGGGEKLFF
TRBV18	TRBJ1-2	NA	CASSPEDTYGYTF
TRBV7-2	TRBJ1-1	few	CASSFDRSTEAFF
TRBV19	TRBJ1-5	NA	CASSIRRNAGGNQPQHF
TRBV5-6	TRBJ2-1	NA	CASSGRRLYNEQFF
TRBV5-1	TRBJ1-3	NA	CASSRNGQGPGNTIYF
TRBV13	TRBJ1-5	few	CASSLERQGPQHF
TRBV5-4	TRBJ2-7	NA	CASSLAGGPYEQYF
TRBV6-1	TRBJ2-7	NA	CASSEEGPYEQYF
TRBV6-6	TRBJ2-7	NA	CASSWGQGSEQYF
TRBV28	TRBJ1-5	few	CASSRTQGNQPQHF
TRBV7-2	TRBJ2-7	once	CASSLVQRTTYEQYF
TRBV25-1	TRBJ2-3	once	CASSGWDYLISTDTQYF
TRBV2	TRBJ1-4	NA	CASSVDRASATNEKLFF
TRBV20-1	TRBJ1-1	few	CSARVHTEAFF
TRBV5-5	TRBJ1-5	NA	CASSLGESNQPQHF
TRBV5-1	TRBJ2-6	NA	CASSLDPTNVLTF
TRBV28	TRBJ2-3	NA	CASSFGTSGTKDTQYF
TRBV6-5	TRBJ1-2	NA	CASSYARFPYGYTF
TRBV28	TRBJ2-7	NA	CASSTSTYEQYF
TRBV2	TRBJ2-7	NA	CASVGSYEQYF
TRBV11-3	TRBJ2-7	NA	CASSRAGGTYEQYF
TRBV9	TRBJ1-4	NA	CASSALPNEKLFF
TRBV6-1	TRBJ2-7	NA	CASRATYSYEQYF
TRBV7-9	TRBJ2-3	NA	CASSLVAGSYSTQYF
TRBV6-1	TRBJ1-2	NA	CASSDQGFYGYTF
TRBV28	TRBJ2-5	NA	CASSFPDGIQETQYF
TRBV29-1	TRBJ2-2	NA	CSAQQGDNTGELFF
TRBV29-1	TRBJ2-3	NA	CSAGQGLATDTQYF
TRBV19	TRBJ1-5	NA	CASSAGTGPGPQHF
TRBV9	NA	NA	CASSVDPDLSYEQYF
TRBV4-1	TRBJ1-6	NA	CASSQYHGGPSSSYNSPLHF
TRBV19	TRBJ2-3	NA	CASSMTRISDTQYF
TRBV25-1	TRBJ2-7	NA	CASSSVSSYEQYF
TRBV13	TRBJ1-2	NA	CASSFDRGTGKNYGYTF
TRBV9	TRBJ2-5	NA	CASSVRDGQETQYF